This T cell receptor beta chain stems from a study of blood T cell repertoires in COVID-19 (TCRdb year 2020). Notes on the research overall: The collaborator samples originated in the United States, Italy and Spain and spanned the acute and convalescent phases of COVID-19. Sample metadata almost always included a de-identified subject ID, COVID-19 status, age in years and sex. A freely available public database, intended as a resource for researchers studying the immune response to SARS-CoV-2, is where the repertoires were released. HLA class I and class II types, where available, came from metadata supplied by the sample provider rather than from assay-based typing. The samples were drawn from the first 160 participants of the ongoing ImmuneRACE study and from 1,254 subjects provided by 6 global collaborators. Deeply sampled blood TCRbeta repertoires from subjects exposed to, actively infected with, or recovered from COVID-19 were included in the dataset. The material from the prospective study consisted of cDNA or gDNA derived from T cells, B-cell-depleted T cells, or PBMCs.

Including cysteine and phenylalanine, the CDR3 has 13 amino acids. Of all the DNA, just the CDR3 is kept, 39 bases in frame from base 1. Sequences SGHAT (CDR1) and FQNNGV (CDR2) are obtained from the germline V gene. As regards this clone: Its target antigen remains unknown. Sequence at one end of the junction differs from germline and may be a read error.

The investigation overall reported the following: The amount of clinical and demographic metadata varied by source and participant and was provided uncurated.

Collaborating institutions collected whole blood in K2EDTA tubes following their own protocols. Collaborator samples were shipped for TCRbeta analysis as frozen whole blood, isolated PBMCs, or DNA extracted from either sample type. The immunoSEQ Assay, a bias-controlled multiplex PCR, was used to amplify TCRbeta CDR3 regions from genomic DNA. Turning to the authors' computational methods: The number of nucleated cells in each sample was estimated from the amplification of reference gene primers within the assay. Sequence reads were collapsed and filtered to measure the absolute abundance of every unique TCRbeta CDR3 rearrangement. For each sample, productive Simpson clonality was calculated as the square root of Simpson's diversity index across productive rearrangements. TCRdb holds this immuneACCESS table with in-frame rearrangements only. Some clones are missing; in checked studies, unresolved V genes explain under half, and the rest has no known cause. V, J and clone size derive from that table, while D and trimming were established from the DNA sequence. The sample table shows about 78,000 clones, and roughly 80% are seen once. 9.9% of the sample is held by the ten biggest clonotypes.

In this chain, TRBV11-2 is recombined with TRBJ2-7; matching of 5 bases hints at TRBD1 as the D gene. The sample comprised peripheral blood. The TCR sequence derives from a human donor in a cohort sampled during active COVID-19. The CDR3 in this case is CASSLSDWQGRNF. The sequenced DNA: TGTGCCAGCAGCTTATCTGATTGGCAGGGTAGGAACTTC.